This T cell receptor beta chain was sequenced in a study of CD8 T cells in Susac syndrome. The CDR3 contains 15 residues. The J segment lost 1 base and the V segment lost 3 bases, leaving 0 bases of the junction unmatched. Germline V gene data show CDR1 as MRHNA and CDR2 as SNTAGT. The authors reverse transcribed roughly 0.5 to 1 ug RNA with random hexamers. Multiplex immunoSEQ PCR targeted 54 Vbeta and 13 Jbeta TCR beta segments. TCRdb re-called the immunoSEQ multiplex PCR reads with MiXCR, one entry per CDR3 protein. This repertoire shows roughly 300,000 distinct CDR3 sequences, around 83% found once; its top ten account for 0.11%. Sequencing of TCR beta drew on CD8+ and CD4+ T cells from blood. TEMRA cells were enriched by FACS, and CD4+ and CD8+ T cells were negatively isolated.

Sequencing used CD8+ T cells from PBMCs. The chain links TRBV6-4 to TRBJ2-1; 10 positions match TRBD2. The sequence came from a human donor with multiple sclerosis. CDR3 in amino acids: CASSELAGSYNEQFF. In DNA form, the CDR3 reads TGTGCCAGCAGTGAACTAGCGGGGTCCTACAATGAGCAGTTCTTC.